This TCR beta chain was found in a study of T cells in localized non-small cell lung cancer. Assay: immunoSEQ multiplex PCR; the TCRdb copy retains only in-frame clones and omits some. This table has 70,000 to 95,000 clones, under 95% appearing once. Remarks on this clone: Its antigen remains unidentified.

Regarding the study as a whole: Adjacent uninvolved lung had the highest clonality, suggesting focused antigen responses. A single tumor region was sequenced, leaving heterogeneity possible. Blood T cell density predicted longer survival; adjacent-lung clonality, shorter. Turning up in adjacent lung were a median around 60 of the top 100 tumor clones.

There are 14 residues in the CDR3. Germline CDR1 and CDR2: SGHRS and YFSETQ. The trim removed 0 bases at V and 2 bases at J, leaving 0 bases unmatched. The material sequenced was PBMCs, taken before any cancer treatment. The TCR originated in a woman between 35 and 70 years old with stage II squamous cell lung carcinoma. The V gene is TRBV5-1, the J gene TRBJ2-7, with 9 nucleotides matching TRBD1. CDR3 DNA: TGCGCCAGCAGCTTGGGACAGGGGGCCTACGAGCAGTACTTC. Translation: CASSLGQGAYEQYF.